Each of the 12 T cell receptor beta chains below was sequenced from the same sample in a study of T cells in Graves' hyperthyroidism and ophthalmopathy. TCR beta CDR3 region amplification was performed from RNA transcripts. TCR CDR3 regions were first amplified by RT-PCR with HTBI primers. TCRdb fed the multiplex PCR reads into MiXCR, producing one record per CDR3 protein. The table has almost 600,000 distinct CDR3 sequences, 46% seen once; the top ten hold roughly 8.2%. Source material: peripheral blood or thyroid tissue (not recorded which). The receptors stem from a woman between 18 and 29 years old with Graves' hyperthyroidism.

This clonotype was detected ten times or more. A read error may account for a junction end that differs from germline. This chain uses TRBV7-9 with TRBJ2-5; the D call may be TRBD1 or TRBD2 (6 bases each). CDR1 and CDR2 from the germline V gene are SEHNR and FQNEAQ (reference sequence). The CDR3 has 13 residues. The CDR3: CASSRGGRETQYF. CDR3 in DNA: TGCGCCAGCAGCAGAGGGGGGCGGGAGACCCAGTACTTC.

This clonotype was seen ten or more times. This chain links TRBV20-1 with TRBJ1-2; D may be TRBD1 (6 bases). CDR1 and CDR2 (germline): DFQATT, SNEGSKA (reference sequence). The CDR3 totals 15 residues. Trimming removed 6 bases from V and 8 bases from J, with 25 bases in between. In nucleotides, the CDR3 is TGCAGTGCCCCCGCCGACAGGTCGGATTTGGGAGGCTACACCTTC. This encodes CSAPADRSDLGGYTF.

The chain carries TRBV7-8 and TRBJ2-7; possibly TRBD2 for D (6 bases). Germline CDR1 reads SGHVS; CDR2 reads FQNEAQ. The CDR3 is made up of 14 amino acids. Trimming left V 3 bases short and J 3 bases short, with 12 bases between. For the CDR3, the DNA is TGTGCCAGCAGCTTGAGGGACTCCTTCTACGAGCAGTACTTC. Translated: CASSLRDSFYEQYF. The full variable domain, in which reference TRBV7-8 and TRBJ2-7 provide the parts outside the CDR3, is GAGVSQSPRYKVAKRGQDVALRCDPISGHVSLFWYQQALGQGPEFLTYFQNEAQLDKSGLPSDRFFAERPEGSVSTLKIQRTQQEDSAVYLCASSLRDSFYEQYFGPGTRLTVT.

This clonotype was counted many times. This sequence joins TRBV7-6 and TRBJ1-5; D is uncertain. The CDR3 is 14 amino acids. V was pared by 5 bases and J by 3 bases, with 11 bases between. Germline V CDR1 and CDR2: SGHVS, FNYEAQ. The CDR3 DNA sequence: TGTGCCAGCAGCCGGGTTGGTGTCAATCAGCCCCAGCATTTT. Translation gives CASSRVGVNQPQHF.

In this sample, this clonotype turned up many times. The chain employs TRBV28 and TRBJ1-2; no clear D. This CDR3 is 13 amino acids long. The V end was cut by 7 bases, the J end by 4 bases, with 13 bases between. Looked up from germline, CDR1 is MDHEN and CDR2 is SYDVKM. The DNA for the CDR3 is TGTGCCAGCACCCGGGGTATCGGCTATGGCTACACCTTC. Translated: CASTRGIGYGYTF.

This clonotype was counted once. A much more abundant neighbour one base away suggests this may be a read error. V is TRBV7-2 and J is TRBJ2-5; TRBD2 agrees at 14 bases. V was pared by 10 bases and J by 5 bases, with 15 bases of the junction left unmatched. The CDR3 is made up of 17 amino acids. Germline V gene lookup returns CDR1 SGHTA and CDR2 FQGNSA. DNA for the CDR3: TGTGCCAACAGTTTAAGAGCCCGACTAGCGGGAGGGGAGACCCAGTACTTC. It is translated as CANSLRARLAGGETQYF.

The chain's CDR3 is CSARDGGGGNEKLFF. The CDR3 nucleotides are TGCAGTGCTAGAGATGGGGGGGGTGGGAATGAAAAACTGTTTTTT. V is TRBV20-1 and J is TRBJ1-4, with TRBD1 as a possible D gene (5 bases). This CDR3 is built from 15 residues. V lost 0 bases and J lost 5, with 13 bases in between. Germline V CDR1 and CDR2: DFQATT, SNEGSKA (reference sequence).

This clonotype has ten or more counts. The J gene is TRBJ1-2, the V gene TRBV20-1; D might be TRBD1 (5 bases). This CDR3 contains 11 residues. Trimming pared 5 bases from V and 4 bases from J, leaving 8 bases between. Germline V gives CDR1 DFQATT, CDR2 SNEGSKA (reference sequence). The chain's CDR3 is CSAGAAYGYTF. The CDR3 region has the DNA TGCAGTGCTGGGGCCGCCTATGGCTACACCTTC.

This clonotype has a handful of counts. The gene calls are TRBV11-3 and TRBJ2-5; tentative D call: TRBD1 (6 bases). Trimming removed 0 bases at V and 5 bases at J, with 16 bases between. The CDR3 extends over 16 amino acids. The V gene's germline CDR1 is SGHNT and CDR2 YENEEA. The CDR3, as DNA: TGTGCCAGCAGCTTAGATCTTGAGGGGGTGAGGGAGACCCAGTACTTC. Protein product: CASSLDLEGVRETQYF.

The table lists this clonotype with many counts. The genes are TRBV19 and TRBJ1-1; no firm D call. Trimming pared 3 bases from V and 0 bases from J, leaving 14 bases between. This CDR3 spans 16 amino acids. Germline V gene data show CDR1 as LNHDA and CDR2 as SQIVND (reference sequence). CDR3 in DNA: TGTGCCAGTAGTATCCGGCGTGGGTTCCTGAACACTGAAGCTTTCTTT. Its protein product is CASSIRRGFLNTEAFF.

This clonotype was counted ten times or more. The rearrangement uses TRBV7-2 and TRBJ2-7; 11 bases map to TRBD2. This CDR3 is 15 amino acids long. Looked up from germline, CDR1 is SGHTA and CDR2 is FQGNSA. V dropped 1 base and J dropped 6; count of bases not matched to a gene: 5. CDR3 sequence (DNA): TGTGCCAGCAGCTTAGAGCCTAGCGGGAGGTCCGAGCAGTACTTC. It is translated as CASSLEPSGRSEQYF.

The gene calls are TRBV20-1 and TRBJ1-6, with 8 positions matching TRBD1. With V trimmed by 6 bases and J by 5 bases, 9 bases remained unmatched. Germline-derived CDR1 and CDR2 are DFQATT and SNEGSKA (reference sequence). The CDR3 has 15 amino acids. CDR3 nucleotide sequence: TGCAGTGCCTCAGACAGGGGACGGCATAATTCACCCCTCCACTTT. This encodes CSASDRGRHNSPLHF.